This T cell receptor beta chain was documented in a study of PD-1 blockade in mismatch repair-deficient tumors. Overall study context: All were previously treated, progressing patients with eleven to twelve mismatch repair-deficient cancer types. Notes on the study in general: Rapid post-treatment expansion, then contraction, generally preceding radiologic response, marked tumor-resident clones.

Notes on this clone: What it binds is not known.

Sequencing used immunoSEQ multiplex PCR; TCRdb keeps in-frame clones, though not all of them. The repertoire has about 120,000 clones, 88% of them found once; the top ten carry around 11%. Every patient had mismatch repair deficiency by PCR or immunohistochemistry. The TCR-sequenced patients were a few responders to pembrolizumab. This receptor was obtained from an adult with mismatch repair-deficient cancer. The sample in question was peripheral blood, obtained 72 weeks after starting pembrolizumab.

The CDR3 reads CASSNGQSSEQYF. CDR3 DNA: TGCGCCAGCAGCAACGGACAGTCCAGCGAGCAGTACTTC. The rearrangement uses TRBV10-1 and TRBJ2-7, with D tentatively TRBD1 (6 bases). Trimming removed 6 bases at V and 6 bases at J, with 15 bases between. The CDR3 consists of 13 residues. CDR1 is WNHNN, CDR2 SYGVQD, per germline (reference sequence).